Below, 9 T cell receptor beta chains from the same sample are listed, as sequenced in a study of cytomegalovirus exposure and HLA in healthy donors. The PCR ran on 60 Vbeta and 13 Jbeta primers. Here immunoSEQ multiplex PCR was the method, and the copy in TCRdb shows in-frame clones only, minus some. The repertoire consists of roughly 120,000 clones, with less than 20% occurring once and the leading ten covering 1.5% to 2%. Sequences were obtained from PBMCs. The receptors stem from a woman aged 18-29 years in good health and CMV-seronegative.

This chain joins TRBV5-1 and TRBJ1-2; TRBD1 matches at 10 bases. V was clipped by 0 bases and J by 8 bases; unmatched bases: 4. This CDR3 spans 14 amino acids. Germline V gene lookup returns CDR1 SGHRS and CDR2 YFSETQ. As DNA, the CDR3 is TGCGCCAGCAGCTTGGATGGGACAGGGGTCGGCTACACCTTC. Translated, it gives CASSLDGTGVGYTF. The variable domain in full, with the rest retrieved from reference TRBV5-1 and TRBJ1-2, is KAGVTQTPRYLIKTRGQQVTLSCSPISGHRSVSWYQQTPGQGLQFLFEYFSETQRNKGNFPGRFSGRQFSNSRSEMNVSTLELGDSALYLCASSLDGTGVGYTFGSGTRLTVV.

The CDR3 protein is CASSLMTDSPLHF. CDR3 nucleotide sequence: TGTGCCAGCAGTTTAATGACAGATTCACCCCTCCACTTT. This chain links TRBV28 with TRBJ1-6, with D possibly being TRBD1 (5 bases). The V end lost 2 bases, the J end lost 8 bases, and 7 bases lay between the germline ends. CDR1 and CDR2 from the germline V gene are MDHEN and SYDVKM. CDR3 size: 13 residues.

The V and J genes are TRBV29-1 and TRBJ2-1; D may be TRBD2 (5 bases). The CDR3 sequence is 14 residues long. Germline CDR1 is SQVTM and CDR2 is ANQGSEA. With 6 bases removed from V and 5 bases from J, the gap between germline ends came to 17 bases. In nucleotides, the CDR3 is TGCAGCGTCCCCCCCGAGGGCCGGGACAATGAGCAGTTCTTC. Its protein product is CSVPPEGRDNEQFF.

This clone was seen only a few times. CDR3: CAISESGQGYNSPLHF. In DNA, the CDR3 is TGTGCCATCAGTGAGTCGGGACAGGGCTATAATTCACCCCTCCACTTT. V and J are TRBV10-3 and TRBJ1-6; 9 bases agree with TRBD1. CDR3 length: 16 amino acids. The germline gives CDR1 ENHRY, CDR2 SYGVKD. Germline trimming cut 0 bases from V and 3 bases from J; bases unmatched to any gene: 0.

This clone was seen a handful of times. The V call is TRBV9, the J call TRBJ1-2; maybe TRBD1 (5 bases). Germline loops: CDR1 SGDLS, CDR2 YYNGEE. V was clipped by 0 bases and J by 7 bases, with 10 bases between them. This CDR3 has 13 amino acids. The CDR3 sequence is CASSVGGGAGYTF. The CDR3 DNA follows: TGTGCCAGCAGCGTAGGCGGAGGGGCTGGCTACACCTTC.

The gene calls are TRBV7-2 and TRBJ1-5; D unresolved. Trimming took 4 bases from V and 9 from J, leaving 7 bases between them. The germline V gene encodes CDR1 SGHTA and CDR2 FQGNSA. The CDR3 runs 11 residues. The CDR3 DNA is TGTGCCAGCAGCTCCTCGGGGCCCCAGCATTTT. Its protein is CASSSSGPQHF.

This chain links TRBV5-6 with TRBJ2-2; possible D gene TRBD1, 6 bases. This CDR3 contains 16 residues. CDR1 is SGHDT and CDR2 is YYEEEE in the germline V gene. Trimming took off 5 bases at V and 7 bases at J, with 21 bases between the two ends. As DNA, the CDR3 is TGTGCCAGCAGACGGACAGATCCTTATAGAAGCGGGGAGCTGTTTTTT. Translating it yields CASRRTDPYRSGELFF. Full variable domain (outside the CDR3, taken from reference TRBV5-6 and TRBJ2-2): DAGVTQSPTHLIKTRGQQVTLRCSPKSGHDTVSWYQQALGQGPQFIFQYYEEEERQRGNFPDRFSGHQFPNYSSELNVNALLLGDSALYLCASRRTDPYRSGELFFGEGSRLTVL.

This clone was counted a few times. The V gene is TRBV30, the J gene TRBJ1-5, with D unresolved. The V end lost 2 bases, the J end lost 3 bases, and 11 bases lay between the germline ends. Germline CDR1 GTSNPN, CDR2 SVGIG (reference sequence). The length of the CDR3 is 14 residues. CDR3 loop: CAWSYAPLNQPQHF. The CDR3 DNA follows: TGTGCCTGGAGTTACGCGCCGCTCAATCAGCCCCAGCATTTT. Using reference TRBV30 and TRBJ1-5 for the parts outside the CDR3, the full variable domain is SQTIHQWPATLVQPVGSPLSLECTVEGTSNPNLYWYRQAAGRGLQLLFYSVGIGQISSEVPQNLSASRPQDRQFILSSKKLLLSDSGFYLCAWSYAPLNQPQHFGDGTRLSIL.

This clone was counted a few times. The chain links TRBV2 to TRBJ2-7, with 12 bases aligning to TRBD2. This CDR3 region has 15 residues. Germline loops: CDR1 SNHLY, CDR2 FYNNEI. V lost 6 bases to trimming and J lost 4 bases; unmatched junction nucleotides: 7. The DNA for the CDR3 is TGTGCCAGCAGGACTAGCGGGAGTCTCTGGTACGAGCAGTACTTC. Translated: CASRTSGSLWYEQYF.